This TCR beta chain emerged from a study of T cell responses to AZD1222 COVID-19 vaccine. Concerning this clone itself: Antigen: not known.

The table came from immunoSEQ multiplex PCR; TCRdb's copy has only in-frame clones and leaves some out. This sample has approximately 150,000 clones, with 86% found just once. General observations from the study: Repertoires in all cases were sampled only once the peak T cell response had passed.

This clonotype was sampled from an adult who received the AZD1222 COVID-19 vaccine. The material sequenced was peripheral blood, taken 28 days after the second AZD1222 dose.

CDR3 in amino acids: CASSLREGLTDTQYF. The CDR3 nucleotides read TGTGCCAGCAGCCTTCGGGAGGGCCTCACAGATACGCAGTATTTT. The chain uses TRBV7-9 and TRBJ2-3; 8 nucleotides match TRBD2. The CDR3 length is 15 residues. CDR1 SEHNR and CDR2 FQNEAQ come from the germline V gene (reference sequence). Trimming took 5 bases from V and 2 from J; bases not matched to a gene: 6.